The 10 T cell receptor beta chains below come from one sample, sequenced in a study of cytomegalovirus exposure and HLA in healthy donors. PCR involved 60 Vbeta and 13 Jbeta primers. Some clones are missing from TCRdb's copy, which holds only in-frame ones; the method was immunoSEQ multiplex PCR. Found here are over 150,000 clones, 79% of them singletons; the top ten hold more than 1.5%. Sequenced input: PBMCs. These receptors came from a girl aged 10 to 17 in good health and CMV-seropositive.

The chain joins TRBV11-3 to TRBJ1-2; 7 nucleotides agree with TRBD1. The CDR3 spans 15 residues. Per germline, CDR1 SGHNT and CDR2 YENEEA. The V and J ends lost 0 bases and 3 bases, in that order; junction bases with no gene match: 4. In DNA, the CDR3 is TGTGCCAGCAGCTTAGAAGACAGGGAGGACTATGGCTACACCTTC. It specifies CASSLEDREDYGYTF.

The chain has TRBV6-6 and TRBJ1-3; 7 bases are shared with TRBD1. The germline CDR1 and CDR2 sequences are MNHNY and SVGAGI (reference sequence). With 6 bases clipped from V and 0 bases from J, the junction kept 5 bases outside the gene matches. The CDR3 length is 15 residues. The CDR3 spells CASRDRDSSGNTIYF. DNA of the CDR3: TGTGCCAGCAGAGACCGGGACAGCTCTGGAAACACCATATATTTT.

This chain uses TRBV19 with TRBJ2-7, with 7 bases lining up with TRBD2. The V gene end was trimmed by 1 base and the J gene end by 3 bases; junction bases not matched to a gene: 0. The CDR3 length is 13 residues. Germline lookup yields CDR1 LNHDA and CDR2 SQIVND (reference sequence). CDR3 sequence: CASSIGGGYEQYF. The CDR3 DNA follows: TGTGCCAGTAGTATAGGGGGGGGCTACGAGCAGTACTTC. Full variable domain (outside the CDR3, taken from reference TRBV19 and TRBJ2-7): DGGITQSPKYLFRKEGQNVTLSCEQNLNHDAMYWYRQDPGQGLRLIYYSQIVNDFQKGDIAEGYSVSREKKESFPLTVTSAQKNPTAFYLCASSIGGGYEQYFGPGTRLTVT.

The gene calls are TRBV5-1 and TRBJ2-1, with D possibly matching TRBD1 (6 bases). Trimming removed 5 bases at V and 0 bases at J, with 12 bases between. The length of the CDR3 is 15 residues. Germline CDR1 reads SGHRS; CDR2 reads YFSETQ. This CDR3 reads CASSSAGDSYNEQFF. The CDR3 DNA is TGCGCCAGCAGTAGTGCAGGGGACTCCTACAATGAGCAGTTCTTC.

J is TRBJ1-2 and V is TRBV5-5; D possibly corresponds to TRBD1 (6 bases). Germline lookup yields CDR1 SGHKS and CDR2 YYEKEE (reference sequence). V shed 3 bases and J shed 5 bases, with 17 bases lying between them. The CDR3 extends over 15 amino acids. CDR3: CASSWGPGHLYGYTF. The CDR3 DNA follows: TGTGCCAGCAGCTGGGGACCGGGACACCTTTATGGCTACACCTTC.

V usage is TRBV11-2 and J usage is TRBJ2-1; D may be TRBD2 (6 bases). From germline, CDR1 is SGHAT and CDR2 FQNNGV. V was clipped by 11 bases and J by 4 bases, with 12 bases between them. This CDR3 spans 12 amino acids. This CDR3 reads CACGAEYNEQFF. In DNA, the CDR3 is TGTGCCTGCGGGGCGGAGTACAATGAGCAGTTCTTC.

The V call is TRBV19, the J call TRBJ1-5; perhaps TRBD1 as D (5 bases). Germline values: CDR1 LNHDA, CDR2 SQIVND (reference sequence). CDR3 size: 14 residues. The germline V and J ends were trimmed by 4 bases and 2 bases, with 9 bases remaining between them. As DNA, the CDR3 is TGTGCCAGTAGTACTCAGGGTGGCAATCAGCCCCAGCATTTT. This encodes CASSTQGGNQPQHF.

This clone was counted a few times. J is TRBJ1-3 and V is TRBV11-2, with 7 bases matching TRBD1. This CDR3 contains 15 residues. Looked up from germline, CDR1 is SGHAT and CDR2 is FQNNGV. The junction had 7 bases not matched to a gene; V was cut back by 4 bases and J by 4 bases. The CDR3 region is CASSSSGTAGNTIYF. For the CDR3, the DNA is TGTGCCAGCAGCTCCTCCGGGACAGCAGGAAACACCATATATTTT. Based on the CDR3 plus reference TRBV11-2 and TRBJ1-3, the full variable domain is EAGVAQSPRYKIIEKRQSVAFWCNPISGHATLYWYQQILGQGPKLLIQFQNNGVVDDSQLPKDRFSAERLKGVDSTLKIQPAKLEDSAVYLCASSSSGTAGNTIYFGEGSWLTVV.

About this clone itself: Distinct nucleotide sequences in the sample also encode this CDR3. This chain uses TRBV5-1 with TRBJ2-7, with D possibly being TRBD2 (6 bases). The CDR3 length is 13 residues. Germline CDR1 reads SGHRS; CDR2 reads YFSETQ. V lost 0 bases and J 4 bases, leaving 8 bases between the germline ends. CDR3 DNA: TGCGCCAGCAGCTTGGGTGGAGGGTACGAGCAGTACTTC. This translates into CASSLGGGYEQYF. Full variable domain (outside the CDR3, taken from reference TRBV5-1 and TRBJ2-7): KAGVTQTPRYLIKTRGQQVTLSCSPISGHRSVSWYQQTPGQGLQFLFEYFSETQRNKGNFPGRFSGRQFSNSRSEMNVSTLELGDSALYLCASSLGGGYEQYFGPGTRLTVT.

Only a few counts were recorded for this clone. The CDR3 spells CASRASGARSYEQYF. CDR3 DNA: TGTGCCAGCAGGGCCTCAGGGGCGAGGTCCTACGAGCAGTACTTC. This sequence joins TRBV27 and TRBJ2-7, with TRBD1 as a possible D gene (6 bases). The V gene's germline CDR1 is MNHEY and CDR2 SMNVEV (reference sequence). Trimming removed 6 bases at V and 1 base at J, with 16 bases between. CDR3 size: 15 residues.